This T cell receptor beta chain came from a study of OX40 agonist ivuxolimab in advanced cancers. Overall study: Patients were dosed with the agonistic anti-OX40 (CD134) antibody ivuxolimab. Ivuxolimab, which patients received intravenously every 2 weeks, was dosed at 0.01 to 10 mg/kg. Three patients showed partial responses: one hepatocellular carcinoma and two cutaneous melanoma cases.

Profiling relied on immunoSEQ multiplex PCR, and the TCRdb table lists in-frame clones only, not all of them. The repertoire holds about 20,000 clones, with approximately 83% as singletons. The V gene lost 0 bases and the J gene lost 0 bases, with 9 bases spanning the gap. The CDR3 has 16 amino acids. Germline CDR1 and CDR2: LGHNA and YSLEER. Specimen: CD4+ or CD8+ T cells sorted from blood, collected in a trial of the OX40 agonist ivuxolimab. The sequence was obtained from an adult with an advanced solid tumor such as melanoma, head and neck, liver or kidney cancer. V usage is TRBV4-3 and J usage is TRBJ1-3; a weak D match, TRBD1 (6 bases). The CDR3 sequence: CASSQDRGNSGNTIYF. The DNA for the CDR3 is TGCGCCAGCAGCCAAGATAGGGGGAACTCTGGAAACACCATATATTTT.